This T cell receptor (beta chain) was documented in a study of memory CD4+ T cells and cytomegalovirus serostatus. Trimming left V 4 bases short and J 0 bases short, with 2 bases between. This CDR3 is 12 amino acids long. Germline assignment: CDR1 SGHVS and CDR2 FNYEAQ. This clone was found once. Single viable CD3+CD4+CD8-CD45RO+ cells were sorted as the memory CD4+ T cells. Serostatus was set by detecting CMV pp150, pp28, p38, p52 IgG. In the study's own analysis: Out-of-frame sequences were removed, leaving 2 million or so distinct TCRbeta sequences. The method was immunoSEQ multiplex PCR; TCRdb's version includes in-frame clones alone and lacks a portion of them. V and J calls and clone size follow that table, whereas D and trimming were derived from the DNA. The sample lists about 42,000 clones, more than 60% occurring once.

The clonotype originates from an adult in good health and CMV-seronegative. The V gene is TRBV7-6, the J gene TRBJ2-3; D is unresolved. Sample: memory CD4+ T cells from blood. CDR3 DNA: TGTGCCAGCAGCTGGAGCACAGATACGCAGTATTTT. It specifies CASSWSTDTQYF.